This TCR beta chain was identified in a study of OX40 agonist ivuxolimab in advanced cancers. Study-wide results and caveats: CD4+ and CD8+ T cells in blood underwent clonal expansion by week 6 at 0.1 to 3.0 mg/kg. Fewer expanded clones were found on average in CD4+ than in CD8+ T cells.

The germline V gene encodes CDR1 KGHSH and CDR2 LQKENI. V lost 2 bases and J lost 7, with 13 bases in between. This CDR3 comprises 14 residues. Points on this clone: Antigen specificity is unknown.

The assay was immunoSEQ multiplex PCR, and TCRdb's table has in-frame clones only and misses some. Of approximately 82,000 clones in the sample, around 92% are singletons; the top ten hold about 9.1%. This TCR derives from an adult with an advanced solid tumor such as melanoma, head and neck, liver or kidney cancer. The chain links TRBV18 to TRBJ2-3; D might be TRBD2 (5 bases). The sample was CD4+ or CD8+ T cells sorted from blood, taken in a trial of the OX40 agonist ivuxolimab. DNA for the CDR3: TGTGCCAGCTCACCAACCCTTCGGGGTTATACGCAGTATTTT. Encoded protein: CASSPTLRGYTQYF.